This TCR beta chain is from a study of cytomegalovirus exposure and HLA in healthy donors. The PCR made use of 60 Vbeta and 13 Jbeta primers. TCRdb's table, derived via immunoSEQ multiplex PCR, lists solely in-frame clones and lacks some. The sample records about 100,000 clones, 82% being singletons. General study findings and limits: Looking again later, the authors saw that most CMV-associated TCR beta chains seemed HLA-restricted. Later on, an analysis tied under 20,000 TCR beta sequences to HLA alleles at 0.05 false discovery rate. Rates of TCR association differed by HLA locus in a later analysis, with DRB1 highest and HLA-C lowest. Available immune exposure information covered CMV serostatus only.

V lost 1 base to trimming and J lost 0 bases, with 5 bases between them. The CDR3 has 14 amino acids. The germline V gene encodes CDR1 SGHDT and CDR2 YYEEEE. As concerns this clone: Its antigen is as yet unknown.

This chain connects TRBV5-6 to TRBJ1-3; D gene uncertain. Input material: PBMCs. This clonotype originated in a man aged 25 to 40 in good health and CMV-seropositive. The CDR3 nucleotides read TGTGCCAGCAGCTTGCATCCCTCTGGAAACACCATATATTTT. Residues: CASSLHPSGNTIYF.